The following is a TCR beta chain sequence with its context. Some clones are missing from TCRdb's copy, which holds only in-frame ones; the method was immunoSEQ multiplex PCR. This sample yields under 130,000 clones, of which about 81% are seen a single time; about 5% belongs to the top ten. The data were taken from a study of T cell responses to AZD1222 COVID-19 vaccine. This CDR3 comprises 14 residues. From germline, CDR1 is MNHNY and CDR2 SVGAGI (reference sequence). Deletions cut 2 bases from V and 4 bases from J, with 11 bases between. The chain employs TRBV6-6 and TRBJ1-2; D might be TRBD1 (6 bases). This receptor was taken from an adult in good health. Sequenced here: peripheral blood, sampled on day 0 of AZD1222 vaccination. CDR3 protein: CASSYGGRGYGYTF. CDR3 DNA: TGTGCCAGCAGTTACGGGGGGCGCGGCTATGGCTACACCTTC.